A few counts support the clone carrying this T cell receptor (beta chain). Its antigen is currently unknown. These data are taken from a study of cytomegalovirus exposure and HLA in healthy donors. About the research overall: The study's early data release held tens of millions of unique TCRs from HLA-typed donors.

Regarding the study as a whole: The listing of roughly 160 TCR beta chains classed them as cytomegalovirus-associated.

Germline CDR1 and CDR2: MGHRA and YSYEKL. The CDR3 spans 16 residues. With V trimmed by 1 base and J by 7 bases, 3 bases remained unmatched. The PCR had 60 Vbeta and 13 Jbeta primers. The repertoire was sequenced with immunoSEQ multiplex PCR; TCRdb's copy has only in-frame clones and lacks some. The table shows some 90,000 clones, with about four fifths occurring only once. The sequence derives from a man aged 45-65 years in good health and CMV-seronegative. The sequencing input was PBMCs. The chain uses TRBV4-1 and TRBJ2-1; 14 bases fit TRBD2. CDR3: CASSQGGTSGSNEQFF. CDR3 nucleotide sequence: TGCGCCAGCAGCCAAGGGGGGACTAGCGGGAGTAATGAGCAGTTCTTC.